The 4 T cell receptor beta chains listed next were all sequenced from one sample in a study of T cell repertoires in cytomegalovirus infection. One entry per CDR3 protein, called by TCRdb with MiXCR from the reads. The table has roughly 250,000 distinct CDR3 sequences, 22% seen once; the top ten hold around a sixth. Sequences were obtained from CD8+ T cells from PBMCs. The origin of the receptors is a human donor in good health (CMV status not recorded). Some clones in this sample may be carry-over from other donors' samples.

This clonotype was seen many times. The chain combines TRBV7-9 with TRBJ2-3, with 12 bases aligning to TRBD2. V was pared by 3 bases and J by 0 bases, with 7 bases of the junction left unmatched. The length of the CDR3 is 18 residues. Germline CDR1 reads SEHNR; CDR2 reads FQNEAQ (reference sequence). The CDR3, as DNA: TGTGCCAGCAGCTTCCCGACTAGCGGGGGCTCTAGCACAGATACGCAGTATTTT. Protein sequence: CASSFPTSGGSSTDTQYF. The full variable domain, its missing parts supplied by reference TRBV7-9 and TRBJ2-3, is DTGVSQNPRHKITKRGQNVTFRCDPISEHNRLYWYRQTLGQGPEFLTYFQNEAQLEKSRLLSDRFSAERPKGSFSTLEIQRTEQGDSAMYLCASSFPTSGGSSTDTQYFGPGTRLTVL.

This clonotype was counted at least ten times. The V and J genes are TRBV20-1 and TRBJ1-5, with 7 positions matching TRBD1. Germline V CDR1 and CDR2: DFQATT, SNEGSKA (reference sequence). The CDR3 runs to 15 residues. With V trimmed by 4 bases and J by 3 bases, 9 bases remained unmatched. CDR3 DNA sequence: TGCAGTGCTAACCACCCGGGACAGCTCAATCAGCCCCAGCATTTT. Amino acid sequence: CSANHPGQLNQPQHF.

The chain links TRBV29-1 to TRBJ2-3; TRBD1 matches at 10 bases. Germline assignment: CDR1 SQVTM and CDR2 ANQGSEA. V shed 4 bases, J shed 1 base, and the junction held 8 bases outside the gene matches. CDR3 size: 16 residues. The CDR3 reads CSVGGTGVFGTDTQYF. DNA for the CDR3: TGCAGCGTTGGGGGGACAGGGGTGTTTGGCACAGATACGCAGTATTTT.

This chain joins TRBV13 and TRBJ2-3; D possibly uses TRBD1 or TRBD2 (6 bases each). V lost 4 bases and J 2 bases, leaving 19 bases between the germline ends. The CDR3 has 17 amino acids. Germline assignment: CDR1 PRHDT and CDR2 FYEKMQ (reference sequence). CDR3 sequence: CASSSYLGGGDTDTQYF. For the CDR3, the DNA is TGTGCCAGCAGCTCTTATCTAGGAGGGGGAGACACAGATACGCAGTATTTT.